Presented here are 28 T cell receptor beta chains from one specimen sequenced in a study of T-cell reconstitution after alpha-beta-depleted transplantation in children. The authors prepared the TCRbeta library with unique molecular identifiers. One entry per CDR3 protein results from TCRdb running MiXCR on the PCR reads. Here the sample spans fewer than 1 million distinct CDR3 sequences, around 15% being singletons. The sequences come from PBMCs, mostly from graft donor cells, collected 360 days after TCRalphabeta/CD19-depleted stem cell transplant. Source of these receptors: a male patient younger than 18 who had a stem cell transplant for acute lymphoblastic leukemia, so the T cells may come from the graft donor.

This clonotype has more than one count but fewer than ten. The chain recombines TRBV6-5 with TRBJ1-5, with no clear D. The CDR3 consists of 14 residues. V lost 0 bases and J lost 3, with 6 bases in between. CDR1 is MNHEY, CDR2 SVGAGI, per germline. The DNA of the CDR3 is TGTGCCAGCAGTTACTCCGGGCCCAATCAGCCCCAGCATTTT. Amino acid sequence: CASSYSGPNQPQHF.

The chain links TRBV7-6 to TRBJ1-6; D unclear. This CDR3 contains 18 residues. Germline V lookup: CDR1 SGHVS, CDR2 FNYEAQ. Trimming left V 2 bases short and J 0 bases short, with 14 bases between. CDR3 DNA sequence: TGTGCCAGCAGCTTATACGGGGTCCGGAGCTCCTATAATTCACCCCTCCACTTT. Protein sequence: CASSLYGVRSSYNSPLHF. The full variable domain, in which reference TRBV7-6 and TRBJ1-6 provide the parts outside the CDR3, is GAGVSQSPRYKVTKRGQDVALRCDPISGHVSLYWYRQALGQGPEFLTYFNYEAQQDKSGLPNDRFSAERPEGSISTLTIQRTEQRDSAMYRCASSLYGVRSSYNSPLHFGNGTRLTVT.

This clonotype was counted ten times or more. V and J are TRBV4-2 and TRBJ2-1, with TRBD2 identical over 10 bases. The CDR3 runs 18 residues. Germline V gene sequence: CDR1 LGHNA, CDR2 YNFKEQ. The V gene end was trimmed by 0 bases and the J gene end by 4 bases; junction bases not matched to a gene: 9. CDR3: CASSQEGLAGAGYNEQFF. DNA of the CDR3: TGTGCCAGCAGCCAAGAAGGTCTAGCGGGAGCTGGGTACAATGAGCAGTTCTTC.

The chain recombines TRBV9 with TRBJ2-2, with TRBD1 identical over 8 bases. Germline lookup yields CDR1 SGDLS and CDR2 YYNGEE. Germline trimming cut 3 bases from V and 7 bases from J; bases unmatched to any gene: 8. The CDR3 covers 15 residues. CDR3 protein: CASSGQGIQVGELFF. CDR3 coding DNA: TGTGCCAGCAGCGGACAGGGGATTCAAGTCGGGGAGCTGTTTTTT. The complete variable domain, with remaining parts taken from reference TRBV9 and TRBJ2-2, reads DSGVTQTPKHLITATGQRVTLRCSPRSGDLSVYWYQQSLDQGLQFLIQYYNGEERAKGNILERFSAQQFPDLHSELNLSSLELGDSALYFCASSGQGIQVGELFFGEGSRLTVL.

This clonotype was seen a few times. In DNA form, the CDR3 reads TGCAGCGGCCGGACAGGGAGAGGTGGCTACACCTTC. Translation: CSGRTGRGGYTF. The chain couples TRBV29-1 to TRBJ1-2; 8 positions match TRBD1. The junction had 8 bases not matched to a gene; V was cut back by 7 bases and J by 7 bases. This CDR3 comprises 12 residues. Germline V gene lookup returns CDR1 SQVTM and CDR2 ANQGSEA.

The V gene is TRBV4-2, the J gene TRBJ1-1; 9 nucleotides agree with TRBD1. From germline, CDR1 is LGHNA and CDR2 YNFKEQ. There are 15 residues in the CDR3. V gave up 1 base and J gave up 0 bases; unmatched junction bases: 0. CDR3 in amino acids: CASSQGDRVNTEAFF. CDR3 nucleotide sequence: TGTGCCAGCAGCCAAGGGGACAGGGTGAACACTGAAGCTTTCTTT.

This clonotype has more than one count but fewer than ten. This chain connects TRBV29-1 to TRBJ2-7, with 8 bases identical to TRBD1. The CDR3 consists of 13 residues. The V and J ends lost 7 bases and 3 bases, in that order; junction bases with no gene match: 8. Germline CDR1 is SQVTM and CDR2 is ANQGSEA. The CDR3: CSARGDRSYEQYF. CDR3 in DNA: TGCAGCGCCAGGGGGGACAGGAGCTACGAGCAGTACTTC.

This clonotype was seen a few times. The rearrangement uses TRBV29-1 and TRBJ2-1; D is unclear. The CDR3 totals 15 residues. Trimming pared 1 base from V and 4 bases from J, leaving 14 bases between. CDR1 is SQVTM and CDR2 is ANQGSEA in the germline V gene. CDR3 DNA sequence: TGCAGCGTTGAAGGCCCCAGGAGTCATTACAATGAGCAGTTCTTC. As protein: CSVEGPRSHYNEQFF.

V gene TRBV7-3 combines with J gene TRBJ2-1; 9 positions match TRBD2. V trimming: 5 bases; J trimming: 9 bases; junction bases outside the gene matches: 14. The CDR3 is 16 amino acids. The germline V gene encodes CDR1 SGHTA and CDR2 FQGTGA. The CDR3 sequence is CASSPLGSGGVGEQFF. Written as DNA, the CDR3 is TGTGCCAGCAGCCCGCTCGGTAGCGGGGGTGTTGGTGAGCAGTTCTTC.

The chain employs TRBV5-1 and TRBJ1-1; the match to TRBD1 covers 8 bases. Germline CDR1 reads SGHRS; CDR2 reads YFSETQ. This CDR3 region has 17 residues. The V segment lost 8 bases and the J segment 4 bases; nucleotides outside the gene matches: 19. DNA of the CDR3: TGCGCCAGACTCACGGCCGGGACAGGCAGATTTGGCACTGAAGCTTTCTTT. Translating it yields CARLTAGTGRFGTEAFF.

The chain joins TRBV20-1 to TRBJ2-2; possibly TRBD2 for D (6 bases). This CDR3 region has 16 residues. Germline V gene sequence: CDR1 DFQATT, CDR2 SNEGSKA (reference sequence). The ends were cut back, 2 bases at V and 1 base at J, with 14 bases in the middle. The CDR3 bases are TGCAGTGCTAGAAGGGAGGTTTCTGGGAACACCGGGGAGCTGTTTTTT. Translated, it gives CSARREVSGNTGELFF.

This clonotype turned up a few times. This sequence joins TRBV12-3 or TRBV12-4 and TRBJ2-1, with 9 bases fitting TRBD2. CDR3 length: 17 amino acids. With V trimmed by 6 bases and J by 0 bases, 9 bases remained unmatched. CDR3 sequence: CASRTPASGISYNEQFF. Written as DNA, the CDR3 is TGTGCCAGCAGAACCCCTGCTAGCGGGATCTCCTACAATGAGCAGTTCTTC.

The CDR3 DNA reads TGCAGTGCTACAGGGACTAGCGGGAGGTTGACCCAGTACTTC. Translation gives CSATGTSGRLTQYF. The rearrangement links TRBV20-1 to TRBJ2-5; TRBD2 matches at 15 bases. This CDR3 has 14 amino acids. V dropped 4 bases and J dropped 7; count of bases not matched to a gene: 4. Germline CDR1 reads DFQATT; CDR2 reads SNEGSKA (reference sequence).

This rearrangement joins TRBV29-1 to TRBJ2-1, with D possibly TRBD2 on 6 matching bases. The CDR3 sequence is 14 residues long. Looked up from germline, CDR1 is SQVTM and CDR2 is ANQGSEA. Trimming removed 2 bases at V and 7 bases at J, with 15 bases between. As DNA, the CDR3 is TGCAGCGTTGAAAGGGCCGGGACTTTTAATGAGCAGTTCTTC. As protein: CSVERAGTFNEQFF.

The V and J genes are TRBV11-2 and TRBJ2-1; 9 nucleotides match TRBD2. This CDR3 region has 21 residues. J lost 6 bases, V lost 1 base, and 22 bases had no gene match. CDR1 and CDR2 from the germline V gene are SGHAT and FQNNGV. CDR3 protein: CASSLVSGLGGRGGEGNEQFF. Written as DNA, the CDR3 is TGTGCCAGCAGCTTAGTTTCGGGACTAGGCGGGCGGGGGGGAGAGGGCAATGAGCAGTTCTTC.

This clonotype was picked up a small number of times. V and J are TRBV12-3 or TRBV12-4 and TRBJ2-2; 15 positions match TRBD2. Trimming removed 5 bases from V and 12 bases from J; junction bases left unmatched: 10. The CDR3 loop spans 16 amino acids. CDR3 nucleotide sequence: TGTGCCAGCAGTCCCCCGGGACTAGCGGGAGGTGTGAAGCTGTTTTTT. Translation: CASSPPGLAGGVKLFF.

This clonotype turned up a few times. The V call is TRBV20-1, the J call TRBJ2-3; D may correspond to TRBD1 or TRBD2 (5 bases each). Germline CDR1 DFQATT, CDR2 SNEGSKA (reference sequence). The CDR3 spans 15 residues. V lost 4 bases to trimming and J lost 1 base, with 15 bases between them. The CDR3 DNA reads as TGCAGTGCTAACCTCGGGGCGGCGGGCACAGATACGCAGTATTTT. It encodes CSANLGAAGTDTQYF.

In its sample, this clonotype was seen a few times. The DNA for the CDR3 is TGCGCCAGCAGCTTGGGGGCAGGAGAGGTTTATAGCAATCAGCCCCAGCATTTT. Its translation: CASSLGAGEVYSNQPQHF. This chain uses TRBV5-1 with TRBJ1-5; D is ambiguous. Germline CDR1 and CDR2: SGHRS and YFSETQ. Trimming removed 0 bases from V and 0 bases from J, with 16 bases in between. CDR3 length equals 18 residues.

The gene calls are TRBV20-1 and TRBJ2-7, with D perhaps being TRBD1 or TRBD2 (6 bases each). Per the germline V gene, CDR1 is DFQATT and CDR2 is SNEGSKA (reference sequence). The length of the CDR3 is 13 residues. Trimming took off 6 bases at V and 2 bases at J, with 14 bases between the two ends. The CDR3 nucleotides read TGCAGTGCCCCCTGGAGGGGGACCTACGAGCAGTACTTC. This translates into CSAPWRGTYEQYF.

The sample holds a few counts of this clonotype. The chain links TRBV4-1 to TRBJ2-1; 10 bases map to TRBD2. Germline CDR1 reads MGHRA; CDR2 reads YSYEKL. The CDR3 totals 14 residues. V lost 3 bases and J lost 7; bases outside the gene matches: 3. The CDR3 loop is CASSHLAGANEQFF. The CDR3 bases are TGCGCCAGCAGCCACCTAGCGGGAGCTAATGAGCAGTTCTTC.

This clonotype was picked up many times. The V gene is TRBV7-9, the J gene TRBJ1-3; 9 nucleotides align to TRBD1. This CDR3 is built from 15 residues. CDR1 and CDR2 from the germline V gene are SEHNR and FQNEAQ (reference sequence). With V trimmed by 1 base and J by 4 bases, 2 bases remained unmatched. The CDR3 region is CASSLGDRAGNTIYF. In DNA form, the CDR3 reads TGTGCCAGCAGCTTAGGGGACAGGGCAGGAAACACCATATATTTT.

The chain is built from TRBV5-1 and TRBJ1-1, with 9 nucleotides matching TRBD1. The V gene's germline CDR1 is SGHRS and CDR2 YFSETQ. This CDR3 comprises 15 residues. The J segment lost 3 bases and the V segment lost 5 bases, leaving 8 bases of the junction unmatched. CDR3 region: CASRRDREGDTEAFF. The CDR3 DNA reads TGCGCCAGCAGACGGGACAGGGAAGGGGACACTGAAGCTTTCTTT.

The chain is built from TRBV19 and TRBJ2-2; no firm D call. The CDR3 spans 15 residues. In germline, CDR1 is LNHDA, CDR2 SQIVND (reference sequence). The V end lost 6 bases, the J end lost 4 bases, and 15 bases lay between the germline ends. The CDR3 is CASSRGRALTGELFF. CDR3 in DNA: TGTGCCAGTAGCCGCGGACGGGCCCTCACCGGGGAGCTGTTTTTT.

This clonotype occurred a few times. The chain has TRBV12-3 or TRBV12-4 and TRBJ1-2, with D possibly TRBD1 on 5 matching bases. V was clipped by 5 bases and J by 4 bases, with 17 bases between them. This CDR3 has 15 residues. The CDR3 loop reads CASSGIGASPYGYTF. The CDR3 region has the DNA TGTGCCAGCAGTGGGATAGGGGCTTCTCCCTATGGCTACACCTTC.

The chain uses TRBV2 and TRBJ2-2; perhaps TRBD2 as D (6 bases). The CDR3 is 15 residues long. V shed 6 bases and J shed 5 bases, with 16 bases lying between them. The germline V gene encodes CDR1 SNHLY and CDR2 FYNNEI. In nucleotides, the CDR3 is TGTGCCAGCAGCCCTCTTCGCGGGATTACCGGGGAGCTGTTTTTT. It yields the protein CASSPLRGITGELFF.

V and J are TRBV4-1 and TRBJ1-1, with D possibly matching TRBD1 (5 bases). Germline-derived CDR1 and CDR2 are MGHRA and YSYEKL. The CDR3 is made up of 17 amino acids. With 0 bases removed from V and 10 bases from J, the gap between germline ends came to 24 bases. The CDR3 DNA follows: TGCGCCAGCAGCCAAGACCAAGTGCTTGGGCAGGGACTAAGAGCTTTCTTT. Protein: CASSQDQVLGQGLRAFF.

This clonotype was seen many times. The genes are TRBV5-5 and TRBJ1-5; D is possibly TRBD1 (5 bases). Germline V gives CDR1 SGHKS, CDR2 YYEKEE (reference sequence). Trimming removed 0 bases from V and 0 bases from J, with 10 bases in between. This CDR3 comprises 16 residues. CDR3 in amino acids: CASSLAGTHSNQPQHF. The CDR3 nucleotides are TGTGCCAGCAGCTTGGCGGGGACTCATAGCAATCAGCCCCAGCATTTT.

The chain combines TRBV5-1 with TRBJ2-5; 7 nucleotides agree with TRBD2. The trim removed 4 bases at V and 0 bases at J, leaving 6 bases unmatched. This CDR3 contains 15 residues. Germline CDR1 and CDR2: SGHRS and YFSETQ. This chain's CDR3 is CASSGSGTNQETQYF. CDR3 nucleotide sequence: TGCGCCAGCAGCGGGAGCGGGACGAACCAAGAGACCCAGTACTTC.